This T cell receptor (beta chain) was recovered during a study of cytomegalovirus exposure and HLA in healthy donors. Researchers ran the PCR with 60 Vbeta and 13 Jbeta primers. The protocol was immunoSEQ multiplex PCR, while the TCRdb copy is restricted to in-frame clones and leaves out a portion. The sample shows under 85,000 clones, under 80% of them seen only once. Trimming shortened V by 1 base and J by 7 bases, and 13 bases separated the two germline ends. Germline CDR1 is SEHNR and CDR2 is FQNEAQ (reference sequence). The CDR3 is 14 residues long. General study findings and limits: An Asian-associated ancestry cluster reportedly showed fewer N-insertions than the approximately 700-donor mean in a later analysis. The study carried out a later analysis of TCR beta sequences. It associated around 17,000 of them with specific HLA alleles at a false discovery rate of 0.05.

Points on this clone: Its matching antigen is unknown.

Input material: PBMCs. This sequence joins TRBV7-9 and TRBJ1-1; TRBD1 might be the D (6 bases). This TCR derives from a middle-aged man in good health and CMV-seronegative. The CDR3 DNA is TGTGCCAGCAGCTTAGGGACAGCCGAACTTGAAGCTTTCTTT. It codes for CASSLGTAELEAFF.